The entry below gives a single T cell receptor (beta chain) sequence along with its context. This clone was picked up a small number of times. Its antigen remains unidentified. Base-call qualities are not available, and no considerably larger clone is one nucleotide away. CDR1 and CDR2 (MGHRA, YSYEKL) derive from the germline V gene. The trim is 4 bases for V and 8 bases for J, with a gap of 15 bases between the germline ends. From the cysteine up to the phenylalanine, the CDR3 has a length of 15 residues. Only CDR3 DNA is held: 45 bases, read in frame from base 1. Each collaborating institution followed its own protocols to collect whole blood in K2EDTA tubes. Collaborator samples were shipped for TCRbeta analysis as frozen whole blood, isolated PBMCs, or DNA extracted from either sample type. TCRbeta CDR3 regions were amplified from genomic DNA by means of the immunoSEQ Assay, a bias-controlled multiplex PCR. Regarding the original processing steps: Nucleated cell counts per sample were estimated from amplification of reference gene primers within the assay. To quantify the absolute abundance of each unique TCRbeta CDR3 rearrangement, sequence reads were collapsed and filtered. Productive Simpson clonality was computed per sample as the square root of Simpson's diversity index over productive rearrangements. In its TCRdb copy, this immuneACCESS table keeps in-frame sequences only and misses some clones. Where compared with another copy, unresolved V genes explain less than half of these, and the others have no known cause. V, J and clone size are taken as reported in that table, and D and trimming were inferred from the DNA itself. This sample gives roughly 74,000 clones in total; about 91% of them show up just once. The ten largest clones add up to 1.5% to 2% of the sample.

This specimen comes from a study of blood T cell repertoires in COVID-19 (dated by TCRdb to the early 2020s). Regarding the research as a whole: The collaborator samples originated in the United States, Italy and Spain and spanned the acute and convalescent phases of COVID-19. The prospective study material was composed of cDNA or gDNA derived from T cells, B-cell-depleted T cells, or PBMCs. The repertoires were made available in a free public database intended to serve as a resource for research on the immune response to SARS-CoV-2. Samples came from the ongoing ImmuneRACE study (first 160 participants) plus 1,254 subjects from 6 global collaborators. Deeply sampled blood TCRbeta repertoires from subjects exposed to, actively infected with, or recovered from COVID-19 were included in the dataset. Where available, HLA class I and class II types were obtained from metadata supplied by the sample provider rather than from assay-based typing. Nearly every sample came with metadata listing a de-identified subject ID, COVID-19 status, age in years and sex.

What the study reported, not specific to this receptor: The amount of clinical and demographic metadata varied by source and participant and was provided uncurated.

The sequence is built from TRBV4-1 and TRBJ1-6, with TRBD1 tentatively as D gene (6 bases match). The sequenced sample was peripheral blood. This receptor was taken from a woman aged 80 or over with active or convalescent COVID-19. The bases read TGCGCCAGCAGCCTCCGGACAGCACTGGATTCACCCCTCCACTTT. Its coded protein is CASSLRTALDSPLHF.